What follows are 25 T cell receptor beta chains derived from one specimen sequenced in a study of control samples from healthy donors and cancer patients. TCRdb's table, derived via immunoSEQ multiplex PCR, lists solely in-frame clones and lacks some. The sample has just over 150,000 clones, over 85% seen once. Sequenced sample: blood. These receptors all come from a man aged 45-60 years in good health.

This rearrangement joins TRBV10-2 to TRBJ1-4; D is perhaps TRBD1 (6 bases). Between the trimmed V and J ends, which lost 6 bases and 4 bases, there was a span of 9 bases. This CDR3 contains 13 residues. CDR1 is WSHSY and CDR2 is SAAADI in the germline V gene. DNA of the CDR3: TGCGCCAGCAGACAGGGAATTAATGAAAAACTGTTTTTT. This encodes CASRQGINEKLFF.

The genes are TRBV6-5 and TRBJ2-3; possible D gene TRBD2, 5 bases. The CDR3 extends over 13 amino acids. Germline assignment: CDR1 MNHEY and CDR2 SVGAGI. The ends were cut back, 6 bases at V and 4 bases at J, with 11 bases in the middle. In DNA form, the CDR3 reads TGTGCCAGCAGCCGCGGGCGGCCAGATACGCAGTATTTT. The encoded protein is CASSRGRPDTQYF.

This chain uses TRBV5-4 with TRBJ2-3, with TRBD1 identical over 7 bases. J lost 0 bases, V lost 4 bases, and 5 bases had no gene match. The CDR3 is made up of 15 amino acids. The germline CDR1 and CDR2 sequences are SGHNT and YYREEE (reference sequence). The CDR3 region has the DNA TGTGCCAGCAGCGGGGGACAGTCTAGCACAGATACGCAGTATTTT. Translation gives CASSGGQSSTDTQYF.

The rearrangement joins TRBV3-1 (or the pseudogene TRBV3-2) to TRBJ2-2; maybe TRBD2 (5 bases). The CDR3 consists of 17 residues. Germline loops: CDR1 LGHDT, CDR2 YNNKEL (reference sequence). Trimming took off 0 bases at V and 3 bases at J, with 14 bases between the two ends. CDR3 DNA sequence: TGTGCCAGCAGCCAAGATGCGAGGGTGCGGGACACCGGGGAGCTGTTTTTT. It translates to CASSQDARVRDTGELFF.

This chain links TRBV10-2 with TRBJ2-7; D perhaps matches TRBD2 (5 bases). The CDR3 totals 14 residues. The germline gives CDR1 WSHSY, CDR2 SAAADI. The ends were cut back, 8 bases at V and 0 bases at J, with 14 bases in the middle. The CDR3 coding sequence is TGCGCCAGCTGGGCTGCGGGCTACTCCTACGAGCAGTACTTC. It yields the protein CASWAAGYSYEQYF.

The CDR3 DNA is TGTGCCAGCAGCCCGGGCGGGGAGATTGATAGCATTCAGTACTTC. Its protein product is CASSPGGEIDSIQYF. The chain has TRBV5-4 and TRBJ2-4; a possible D gene is TRBD2 (6 bases). This CDR3 contains 15 residues. The V end was cut by 4 bases, the J end by 9 bases, with 20 bases between. Germline V gene sequence: CDR1 SGHNT, CDR2 YYREEE (reference sequence).

The V gene is TRBV15, the J gene TRBJ2-1; no clear D gene. Germline V CDR1 and CDR2: LNHNV, YYDKDF (reference sequence). V was pared by 0 bases and J by 8 bases, with 8 bases between. This CDR3 is 13 amino acids long. The CDR3: CATSREGGYEQFF. For the CDR3, the DNA is TGTGCCACCAGCAGAGAGGGTGGGTATGAGCAGTTCTTC.

The chain combines TRBV20-1 with TRBJ2-5; TRBD2 matches at 14 bases. CDR3 length equals 16 residues. The junction had 6 bases not matched to a gene; V was cut back by 3 bases and J by 3 bases. CDR1 DFQATT and CDR2 SNEGSKA come from the germline V gene (reference sequence). CDR3: CSASPMTSGREETQYF. CDR3 nucleotides: TGCAGTGCTAGTCCTATGACTAGCGGGAGGGAAGAGACCCAGTACTTC.

The chain joins TRBV19 to TRBJ2-7; D unresolved. The germline CDR1 and CDR2 sequences are LNHDA and SQIVND (reference sequence). V was shortened by 1 base and J by 0 bases, with 4 bases between the two germline ends. This CDR3 spans 13 amino acids. CDR3 nucleotide sequence: TGTGCCAGTAGTATAGCGAGCTCCTACGAGCAGTACTTC. Translation gives CASSIASSYEQYF.

The chain couples TRBV2 to TRBJ1-6, with TRBD1 identical over 9 bases. This CDR3 contains 14 residues. Trimming removed 2 bases from V and 10 bases from J; junction bases left unmatched: 3. The V gene's germline CDR1 is SNHLY and CDR2 FYNNEI. The CDR3 DNA is TGTGCCAGCAGTGAAAACAGGGGGCAATCACCCCTCCACTTT. Protein sequence: CASSENRGQSPLHF.

The V and J genes are TRBV28 and TRBJ1-2; D gene uncertain. V was cut by 5 bases and J by 5 bases, with 15 bases left in between. The CDR3 has 14 amino acids. Germline CDR1 is MDHEN and CDR2 is SYDVKM. CDR3 nucleotides: TGTGCCAGCAGTATCTCCGGACTCTTATATGGCTACACCTTC. Its translation is CASSISGLLYGYTF.

The chain is built from TRBV7-9 and TRBJ2-1; weak D call: TRBD2 (5 bases). This CDR3 contains 14 residues. V gave up 3 bases and J gave up 6 bases, with 12 bases separating them. The V gene's germline CDR1 is SEHNR and CDR2 FQNEAQ (reference sequence). The CDR3 DNA sequence: TGTGCCAGCAGCTTTAGGGAGTTTGGCAATGAGCAGTTCTTC. Translation gives CASSFREFGNEQFF.

The rearrangement joins TRBV5-1 to TRBJ1-4, with D perhaps TRBD1 (6 bases). The V and J ends lost 2 bases and 3 bases respectively, with 8 bases between them. Germline lookup yields CDR1 SGHRS and CDR2 YFSETQ. The CDR3 is made up of 14 amino acids. In nucleotides, the CDR3 is TGCGCCAGCAGCTTCGGACAGCCTAATGAAAAACTGTTTTTT. Protein product: CASSFGQPNEKLFF.

V and J are TRBV12-3 or TRBV12-4 and TRBJ1-1; D remains ambiguous. CDR3 size: 12 residues. Trimming shortened V by 3 bases and J by 3 bases, and 5 bases separated the two germline ends. CDR3 nucleotide sequence: TGTGCCAGCAGTTTTGGGGACACTGAAGCTTTCTTT. Translating it yields CASSFGDTEAFF.

The chain has TRBV5-1 and TRBJ1-4, with D tentatively TRBD1 (6 bases). V was clipped by 0 bases and J by 5 bases, with 11 bases between them. The CDR3 sequence is 15 residues long. CDR1 is SGHRS and CDR2 is YFSETQ in the germline V gene. In DNA form, the CDR3 reads TGCGCCAGCAGCTTGGGCGGACAGATAAATGAAAAACTGTTTTTT. Translating it yields CASSLGGQINEKLFF.

Worth noting for this clone: Sequence at one end of the junction differs from germline and may be a read error. The chain links TRBV30 to TRBJ1-2, with TRBD1 as a possible D gene (5 bases). Germline V gene lookup returns CDR1 GTSNPN and CDR2 SVGIG (reference sequence). The CDR3 covers 13 residues. CDR3 nucleotides: TGTGCCCGGAGTCTCGCCTCGGGGGATGGCTACACCTTC. It encodes CARSLASGDGYTF.

The V gene is TRBV10-3, the J gene TRBJ1-2; D is perhaps TRBD1 (6 bases). V was pared by 6 bases and J by 3 bases, with 14 bases between. CDR1 and CDR2 (germline): ENHRY, SYGVKD. The CDR3 runs 14 residues. The DNA for the CDR3 is TGTGCCATCAGCGGGGGCAGGGTTGACTATGGCTACACCTTC. The encoded protein is CAISGGRVDYGYTF.

The chain couples TRBV7-9 to TRBJ1-1; 7 positions agree with TRBD1. V dropped 5 bases and J dropped 6; count of bases not matched to a gene: 3. There are 12 residues in the CDR3. Germline CDR1 and CDR2: SEHNR and FQNEAQ (reference sequence). CDR3 sequence reads: CASSIGTAEAFF. The CDR3 DNA is TGTGCCAGCAGCATTGGGACAGCTGAAGCTTTCTTT.

The CDR3 sequence: CAWTMGTVNEKLFF. CDR3 coding DNA: TGTGCCTGGACGATGGGGACGGTTAATGAAAAACTGTTTTTT. The chain links TRBV30 to TRBJ1-4; tentative D call: TRBD1 (5 bases). The CDR3 sequence is 14 residues long. Germline CDR1 is GTSNPN and CDR2 is SVGIG (reference sequence). The ends were cut back, 4 bases at V and 4 bases at J, with 13 bases in the middle.

The chain recombines TRBV5-1 with TRBJ2-6; 9 nucleotides align to TRBD1. The germline gives CDR1 SGHRS, CDR2 YFSETQ. Trimming at V came to 0 bases and at J to 2 bases, leaving 6 bases not matched to a gene. The CDR3 is 18 residues long. CDR3 coding DNA: TGCGCCAGCAGCTTGGCGGACAGGGGAGCGGCTGGGGCCAACGTCCTGACTTTC. It is translated as CASSLADRGAAGANVLTF.

This clone has only a few counts. The rearrangement joins TRBV5-1 to TRBJ2-1; a weak D match, TRBD2 (6 bases). Per the germline V gene, CDR1 is SGHRS and CDR2 is YFSETQ. The CDR3 spans 14 residues. V was cut by 7 bases and J by 5 bases, with 16 bases left in between. Written as DNA, the CDR3 is TGCGCCAGCTCCCCCGGGACTGGCAACAATGAGCAGTTCTTC. Encoded protein: CASSPGTGNNEQFF.

V gene TRBV7-9 combines with J gene TRBJ1-4; 7 bases are shared with TRBD1. Per the germline V gene, CDR1 is SEHNR and CDR2 is FQNEAQ (reference sequence). Germline trimming cut 4 bases from V and 6 bases from J; bases unmatched to any gene: 14. This CDR3 has 17 amino acids. The CDR3 DNA follows: TGTGCCAGCAGCTCTCCGGGACAGAAAGTCCCGCATGAAAAACTGTTTTTT. It specifies CASSSPGQKVPHEKLFF.

This clone was found once. The chain recombines TRBV11-2 with TRBJ2-3; D is possibly TRBD2 (6 bases). Germline V CDR1 and CDR2: SGHAT, FQNNGV. The CDR3 runs to 15 residues. The V and J ends lost 0 bases and 1 base respectively, with 8 bases between them. The CDR3 spells CASSLDGGGTDTQYF. Here the CDR3 DNA reads TGTGCCAGCAGCTTAGACGGCGGGGGCACAGATACGCAGTATTTT.

The V call is TRBV6-1, the J call TRBJ1-3; the D is unclear. Germline V gene sequence: CDR1 MNHNS, CDR2 SASEGT. CDR3 length equals 15 residues. V gave up 1 base and J gave up 0 bases, with 7 bases separating them. CDR3 sequence (DNA): TGTGCCAGCAGTGAAGTGGGCCCCTCTGGAAACACCATATATTTT. Amino acids: CASSEVGPSGNTIYF.

The rearrangement joins TRBV27 to TRBJ2-7; 8 positions match TRBD1. This CDR3 spans 14 amino acids. The ends lost 6 bases at V and 3 bases at J; junction bases unmatched: 7. The V gene's germline CDR1 is MNHEY and CDR2 SMNVEV (reference sequence). DNA of the CDR3: TGTGCCAGCAGACTAGGACAGGGTTTCTACGAGCAGTACTTC. Translation: CASRLGQGFYEQYF.